This T cell receptor (beta chain) was captured by sequencing in a study of cytomegalovirus exposure and HLA in healthy donors. PCR was performed using 60 Vbeta and 13 Jbeta primers. Profiling relied on immunoSEQ multiplex PCR, and the TCRdb table lists in-frame clones only, not all of them. The sample yields about 120,000 clones, 80% to 85% seen once. Germline loops: CDR1 SQVTM, CDR2 ANQGSEA. V dropped 4 bases and J dropped 1 base, with 10 bases sitting between them. The CDR3 length is 13 residues. This clone was picked up a small number of times. The clonotype comes from a woman between 40 and 50 years old in good health and CMV-seronegative. The sequenced sample was PBMCs. J is TRBJ1-1 and V is TRBV29-1; possible D gene TRBD1, 6 bases. CDR3 amino acids: CSVARGQNTEAFF. The CDR3 coding sequence is TGCAGCGTTGCCAGGGGCCAGAACACTGAAGCTTTCTTT. Supplemented by reference TRBV29-1 and TRBJ1-1, the full variable domain reads SAVISQKPSRDICQRGTSLTIQCQVDSQVTMMFWYRQQPGQSLTLIATANQGSEATYESGFVIDKFPISRPNLTFSTLTVSNMSPEDSSIYLCSVARGQNTEAFFGQGTRLTVV.